The rows below give T cell receptor beta chains drawn from one sample of a study of cytomegalovirus exposure and HLA in healthy donors. Using immunoSEQ multiplex PCR, the repertoire was profiled, and TCRdb retains in-frame clones only, with some absent. The repertoire holds some 150,000 clones, around three quarters seen once, with 6.5% to 8.5% in the top ten. Sequencing was performed on PBMCs. These receptors were collected from a woman aged 40 to 55 in good health and CMV-seropositive. The CDR3 runs from the conserved cysteine through the conserved F or W. D genes are given only for firm matches. For some rows the clone size is stated as once, few or many, or as a class when expanded; others skip it.

d_gene	v_gene	j_gene	abundance	CDR3nt	CDR3aa
TRBD1	TRBV19	TRBJ1-2	once	TGTGCCAGTAGTCAAGGACAGGGAATCTATGGCTACACCTTC	CASSQGQGIYGYTF
NA	TRBV28	TRBJ2-7	NA	TGTGCCAGCAGTTTATTCTTCGGGGGGCTTGGCGAGCAGTACTTC	CASSLFFGGLGEQYF
TRBD1	TRBV2	TRBJ1-4	NA	TGTGCCAGCACCGGACAGGGGGCTGAAAAACTGTTTTTT	CASTGQGAEKLFF
TRBD2	TRBV11-2	TRBJ2-1	NA	TGTGCCAGCAGCTTACACGGGGAGGGAGGGTTCTTC	CASSLHGEGGFF
TRBD1	TRBV6-1	TRBJ1-2	NA	TGTGCCAGCAGCGCGGACAGGAACTATGGCTACACCTTC	CASSADRNYGYTF
NA	TRBV28	TRBJ1-2	NA	TGTGCCAGCATCGAAGGGGGGGAATTAGGTGGCTACACCTTC	CASIEGGELGGYTF
TRBD1	TRBV18	TRBJ1-6	NA	TGTGCCAGCTCACTGACAGGGATCGTCTCCTATAATTCACCCCTCCACTTT	CASSLTGIVSYNSPLHF
TRBD1	TRBV10-3	TRBJ1-2	NA	TGTGCCGTCAGTGAGTCCGGGACAGTATATGGCTACACCTTC	CAVSESGTVYGYTF
TRBD1	TRBV6-5	TRBJ2-1	NA	TGTGCCAGCAGTCTGACAGGGGGTTCTTTCAATGAGCAGTTCTTC	CASSLTGGSFNEQFF
NA	TRBV10-2	TRBJ2-6	NA	TGCGCCAGCAGTGAACAGGGCTCTGGGGCCAACGTCCTGACTTTC	CASSEQGSGANVLTF
NA	TRBV27	TRBJ1-6	NA	TGTGCCAGCAGCCTAGACCTGATTAATTCACCCCTCCACTTT	CASSLDLINSPLHF
TRBD1	TRBV7-9	TRBJ2-1	NA	TGTGCCAGCAGCCTCAGGACAGGAGACGATGAGCAGTTCTTC	CASSLRTGDDEQFF
TRBD1	TRBV2	TRBJ2-7	NA	TGTGCCAGCAGCTTCCGGGACAGAAGCTACGAGCAGTACTTC	CASSFRDRSYEQYF
NA	TRBV15	TRBJ1-3	NA	TGTGCCACCAGCAGAGGTACAGGGAGCTACGGAAACACCATATATTTT	CATSRGTGSYGNTIYF